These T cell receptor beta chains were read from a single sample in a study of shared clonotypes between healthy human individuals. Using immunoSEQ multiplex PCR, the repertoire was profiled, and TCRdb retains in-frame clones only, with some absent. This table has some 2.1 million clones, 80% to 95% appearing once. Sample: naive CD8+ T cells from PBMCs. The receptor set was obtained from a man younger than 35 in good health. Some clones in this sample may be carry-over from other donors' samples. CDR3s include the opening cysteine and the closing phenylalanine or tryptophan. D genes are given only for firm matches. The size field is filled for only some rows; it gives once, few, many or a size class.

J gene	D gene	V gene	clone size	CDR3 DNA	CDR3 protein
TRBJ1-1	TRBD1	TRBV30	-	TGTGCCTGGAGTCGGAGGGGGCGAAACACTGAAGCTTTCTTT	CAWSRRGRNTEAFF
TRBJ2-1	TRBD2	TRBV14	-	TGTGCCAGCAGCCAAGATATTAAGCGGGAGGGTGAGCAGTTCTTC	CASSQDIKREGEQFF
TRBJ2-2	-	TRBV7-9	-	TGTGCCAGCAGCTATCTAAAGGGGACCGGGGAGCTGTTTTTT	CASSYLKGTGELFF
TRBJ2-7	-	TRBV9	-	TGTGCCAGCAGCGGGGGGGACTCTCTATCCTACGAGCAGTACTTC	CASSGGDSLSYEQYF
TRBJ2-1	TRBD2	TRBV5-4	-	TGTGCCAGCAGCCTCAAGCGGGAGGTGTGGTACAATGAGCAGTTCTTC	CASSLKREVWYNEQFF
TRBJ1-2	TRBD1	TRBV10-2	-	TGCGCCAGCAGTGACTCGGGACAGGGGAACTATGGCTACACCTTC	CASSDSGQGNYGYTF
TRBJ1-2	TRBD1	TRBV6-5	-	TGTGCCAGCAGTCCTGGGACAGGGGGCAACTATGGCTACACCTTC	CASSPGTGGNYGYTF
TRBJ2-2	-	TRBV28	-	TGTGCCAGCAGAAAACCGGGCGGGCTAAAGGCCGGGGAGCTGTTTTTT	CASRKPGGLKAGELFF
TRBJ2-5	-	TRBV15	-	TGTGCCACCAGCAGAGTGGCCTCCGCGGCCCAGTACTTC	CATSRVASAAQYF
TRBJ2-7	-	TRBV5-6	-	TGTGCCAGCAGCTTGGAAGGGGTCAGCAACGAGCAGTACTTC	CASSLEGVSNEQYF
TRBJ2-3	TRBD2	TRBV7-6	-	TGTGCCAGCAGCCAAGGACTAGCGGCTTACACAGATACGCAGTATTTT	CASSQGLAAYTDTQYF
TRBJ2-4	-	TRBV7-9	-	TGTGCCAGCAGCTTGGGAGGTGGGGGTGAAAACATTCAGTACTTC	CASSLGGGGENIQYF
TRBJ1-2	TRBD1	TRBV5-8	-	TGTGCCAGCAGCCGCGCGTTGTCAGGGGGCGTCTATGGCTACACCTTC	CASSRALSGGVYGYTF
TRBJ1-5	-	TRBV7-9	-	TGTGCCAGCAGCTTCACGGACAGCAATCAGCCCCAGCATTTT	CASSFTDSNQPQHF
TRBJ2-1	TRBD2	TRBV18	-	TGTGCCAGCTCACCAGGACTAGCGGGAGCAGTATCCTACAATGAGCAGTTCTTC	CASSPGLAGAVSYNEQFF
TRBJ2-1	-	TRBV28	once	TGTGCCAGCAGTTTGGGTTCCCATGAGCAGTTCTTC	CASSLGSHEQFF
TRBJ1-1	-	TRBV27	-	TGTGCCAGCAGTTTGAGAGGGGGGAACACTGAAGCTTTCTTT	CASSLRGGNTEAFF
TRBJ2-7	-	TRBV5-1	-	TGCGCCAGCAGCTTGGAGTGGGCAGCGACTACCTACGAGCAGTACTTC	CASSLEWAATTYEQYF
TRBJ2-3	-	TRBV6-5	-	TGTGCCAGCAGTACCCCGGATACGGATACGCAGTATTTT	CASSTPDTDTQYF
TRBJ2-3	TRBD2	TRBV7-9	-	TGTGCCAGCAGCTTAGTACTAGCGGGAGGCCCCACAGATACGCAGTATTTT	CASSLVLAGGPTDTQYF
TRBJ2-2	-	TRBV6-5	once	TGTGCCAGCAGTATCCACCCGAACACCGGGGAGCTGTTTTTT	CASSIHPNTGELFF
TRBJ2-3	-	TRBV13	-	TGTGCCAGCAGCTTATACAGGGCAGATACGCAGTATTTT	CASSLYRADTQYF
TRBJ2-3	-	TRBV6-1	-	TGTGCCAGCAGTGAATGGCGGGGGCACACAGATACGCAGTATTTT	CASSEWRGHTDTQYF
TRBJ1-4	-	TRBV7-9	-	TGTGCCAGCAGCCAACGTAATGAAAAACTGTTTTTT	CASSQRNEKLFF
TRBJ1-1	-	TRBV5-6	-	TGTGCCAGCAGCTGGCGGATGTCGTCAGGGTATGGGAACACTGAAGCTTTCTTT	CASSWRMSSGYGNTEAFF
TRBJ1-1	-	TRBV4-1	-	TGCGCCAGCAGCCAGGGCCCGGGAGAAGAAATGGACACTGAAGCTTTCTTT	CASSQGPGEEMDTEAFF
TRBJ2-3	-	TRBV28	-	TGTGCCAGCAGACACAGGGTTAGAGCGGATACGCAGTATTTT	CASRHRVRADTQYF
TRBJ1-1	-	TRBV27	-	TGTGCCAGCAGTTTATCGATTTTAGGACCTGAAGCTTTCTTT	CASSLSILGPEAFF
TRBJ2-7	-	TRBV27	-	TGTGCCAGCAGTCTCCTAAATACCTACGAGCAGTACTTC	CASSLLNTYEQYF
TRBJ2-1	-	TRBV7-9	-	TGTGCCAGCAGCTTTGTGTTGAGGGCAGATGAGCAGTTCTTC	CASSFVLRADEQFF
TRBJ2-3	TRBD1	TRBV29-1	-	TGCAGCGTCCGAGGAGGAATCCGGGACAGATCCACAGATACGCAGTATTTT	CSVRGGIRDRSTDTQYF
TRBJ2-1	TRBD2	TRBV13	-	TGTGCCAGCAGCTTGCGGGGACTAGCGGGAGGGCCCTACAATGAGCAGTTCTTC	CASSLRGLAGGPYNEQFF
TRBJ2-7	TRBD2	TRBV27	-	TGTGCCAGCAGTTTAAGCGGGAGGGACGAGCAGTACTTC	CASSLSGRDEQYF
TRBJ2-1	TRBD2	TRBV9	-	TGTGCCAGCAGCGCGGGACTAGCAGAAACCTTTGCCAGGGATGAGCAGTTCTTC	CASSAGLAETFARDEQFF
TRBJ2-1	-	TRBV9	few	TGTGCCAGCAGCGTAGCGGGATCTTATGAGCAGTTCTTC	CASSVAGSYEQFF
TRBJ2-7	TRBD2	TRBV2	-	TGTGCAAAGACTAGCGGGAGCTCCTACGAGCAGTACTTC	CAKTSGSSYEQYF
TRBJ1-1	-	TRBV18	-	TGTGCCAGCTCCCCCACGGGCAGGGAAAGGCCGAACACTGAAGCTTTCTTT	CASSPTGRERPNTEAFF
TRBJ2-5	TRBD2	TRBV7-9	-	TGTGCCAGCAGCCGCGGGACTAGCGGGAGGGCCTGGGAGACCCAGTACTTC	CASSRGTSGRAWETQYF
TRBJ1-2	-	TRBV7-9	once	TGTGCCAGCACTTATCCGGGCAGGGAAGAGGACTACACCTTC	CASTYPGREEDYTF
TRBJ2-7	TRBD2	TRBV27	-	TGTGCCAGCAGTCCCCGGACTAGCCGCGAGCAGTACTTC	CASSPRTSREQYF
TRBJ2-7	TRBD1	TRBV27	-	TGTGCCAGCAGTCCCGCTTCCCGGGACAGAGTTCTCTACGAGCAGTACTTC	CASSPASRDRVLYEQYF
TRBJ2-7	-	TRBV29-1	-	TGCAGCGTTGAAGACGGATCCTACGAGCAGTACTTC	CSVEDGSYEQYF
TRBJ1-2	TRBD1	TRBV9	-	TGTGCCAGCGGGCCGGGACAGGAAGCTAACTATGGCTACACCTTC	CASGPGQEANYGYTF
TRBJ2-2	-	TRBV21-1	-	TGTGCCAGCAGCAAGGAGGACGCGGACAGGGGGCGCGTGGGGGTGTTTTTT	CASSKEDADRGRVGVFF
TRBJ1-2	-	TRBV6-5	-	TGTGCCAGCAGTTACTCCTCCTGGGGCAGGGACTATGGCTACACCTTC	CASSYSSWGRDYGYTF
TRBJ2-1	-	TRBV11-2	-	TGTGCCAGCAGCTTCCGGCCGAATGTATGGTTGGAGCAGTTCTTC	CASSFRPNVWLEQFF
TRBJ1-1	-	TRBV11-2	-	TGTGCCAGCCGTCACGAGAGGGGGTCCACTGAAGCTTTCTTT	CASRHERGSTEAFF
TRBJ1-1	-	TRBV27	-	TGTGCCAGCAGTTTCTACAGGAACACTGAAGCTTTCTTT	CASSFYRNTEAFF
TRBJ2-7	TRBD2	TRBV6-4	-	TGTGCCAGCGGAGGACCCACTAGCGGGCCGTCCTACGAGCAGTACTTC	CASGGPTSGPSYEQYF
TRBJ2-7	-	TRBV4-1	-	TGCGCCAGCAGCCTTCTAGCGACTTCCAACTACGAGCAGTACTTC	CASSLLATSNYEQYF
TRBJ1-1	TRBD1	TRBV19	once	TGTGCCAGTAGTATAGATCCCCTTGGAGGGGGCCTCGCGAACACTGAAGCTTTCTTT	CASSIDPLGGGLANTEAFF
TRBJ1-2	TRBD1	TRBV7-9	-	TGTGCCAGCAGCTTCGGACAGGCCAACTATGGCTACACCTTC	CASSFGQANYGYTF
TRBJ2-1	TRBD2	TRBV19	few	TGTGCCAGTAAATTGGGAGCGGGAGACTACAATGAGCAGTTCTTC	CASKLGAGDYNEQFF